This is a list of T cell receptor beta chains from one sample in a study of cytomegalovirus exposure and HLA in healthy donors. Using immunoSEQ multiplex PCR, the repertoire was profiled, and TCRdb retains in-frame clones only, with some absent. Of some 90,000 clones in the sample, roughly 84% were seen once. The specimen was PBMCs. These TCRs come from a man between 18 and 29 years old in good health and CMV-seropositive. Both conserved end residues are part of each CDR3. The listing skips clone size in some rows; elsewhere it reads once, few, many or a size class.

clone_size: NA
v_call: TRBV11-3
j_call: TRBJ2-7
cdr3_aa: CASARGGSSYEQYF

clone_size: once
v_call: TRBV12-5
j_call: TRBJ2-1
cdr3_aa: CASGPIAEYNEQFF

clone_size: NA
v_call: TRBV7-9
j_call: TRBJ2-5
cdr3_aa: CASSQTGTGGVKTQYF

clone_size: NA
v_call: TRBV27
j_call: TRBJ2-7
cdr3_aa: CASSPRGHYEQYF

clone_size: NA
v_call: TRBV6-5
j_call: TRBJ1-2
cdr3_aa: CASSSQGDYGYTF

clone_size: once
v_call: TRBV4-2
j_call: TRBJ1-1
cdr3_aa: CASSQDRNTEAFF

clone_size: NA
v_call: TRBV28
j_call: TRBJ2-2
cdr3_aa: CASSLIQGRNTGELFF

clone_size: NA
v_call: TRBV4-1
j_call: TRBJ1-2
cdr3_aa: CASSQVGQGDYGYTF

clone_size: NA
v_call: TRBV19
j_call: TRBJ2-2
cdr3_aa: CASSTTGNTGELFF

clone_size: NA
v_call: TRBV7-2
j_call: TRBJ2-2
cdr3_aa: CASSLAPGTDYTGELFF

clone_size: once
v_call: TRBV15
j_call: TRBJ2-1
cdr3_aa: CATSTSLAGGWDEQFF

clone_size: NA
v_call: TRBV28
j_call: TRBJ2-1
cdr3_aa: CASQRGDSYNEQFF

clone_size: NA
v_call: TRBV28
j_call: TRBJ1-4
cdr3_aa: CASSLSGTGGEKLFF

clone_size: once
v_call: TRBV7-9
j_call: TRBJ2-7
cdr3_aa: CASSSTGTEQYF

clone_size: NA
v_call: TRBV13
j_call: TRBJ2-1
cdr3_aa: CASSTRTSGTYNEQFF

clone_size: few
v_call: TRBV29-1
j_call: TRBJ2-7
cdr3_aa: CSVEWADEQYF

clone_size: NA
v_call: TRBV7-2
j_call: TRBJ2-3
cdr3_aa: CASSRTSGETDTQYF

clone_size: NA
v_call: TRBV28
j_call: TRBJ1-2
cdr3_aa: CASSLWGGASGYTF

clone_size: NA
v_call: TRBV21-1
j_call: TRBJ2-5
cdr3_aa: CASSKGRRGGLETQYF

clone_size: NA
v_call: TRBV19
j_call: TRBJ2-5
cdr3_aa: CASSAQTVVRGETQYF

clone_size: NA
v_call: TRBV4-3
j_call: TRBJ2-1
cdr3_aa: CASSQGGRFSYNEQFF

clone_size: NA
v_call: TRBV29-1
j_call: TRBJ2-3
cdr3_aa: CSVHPRLSTDTQYF

clone_size: once
v_call: TRBV7-8
j_call: TRBJ2-2
cdr3_aa: CASSPRGGNTGELFF

clone_size: NA
v_call: TRBV5-6
j_call: TRBJ2-5
cdr3_aa: CASSLYRQETQYF